The 2 T cell receptor beta chains given below trace back to one sample, sequenced in a study of response to subunit inactivated influenza vaccine. Using its own MiXCR run on the RT-PCR reads, TCRdb lists one record per CDR3 protein. The repertoire consists of roughly 620,000 distinct CDR3 sequences, with roughly 10% occurring once and the leading ten covering approximately 11%. These same data were also listed under a study on T cells expressing NK-cell markers. From that study: Template switching by 5'RACE with UMIs generated the TCR beta cDNA.

The sample consisted of PBMCs from blood, taken on the day of vaccination. Receptors originate from a man aged 50 to 60 who received an inactivated influenza vaccine.

The chain joins TRBV7-2 to TRBJ2-7, with 9 nucleotides matching TRBD2. Germline V CDR1 and CDR2: SGHTA, FQGNSA. The CDR3 is made up of 15 amino acids. Losses at the gene ends were 5 bases for V and 3 bases for J; bases not matched to a gene: 8. In DNA, the CDR3 is TGTGCCAGCAGCCCCCTACGGACTAGCGTCTACGAGCAGTACTTC. Translating gives CASSPLRTSVYEQYF.

The rearrangement links TRBV6-2 or TRBV6-3 to TRBJ2-7, with TRBD2 matching over 10 bases. The CDR3 length is 15 residues. V lost 7 bases to trimming and J lost 2 bases; unmatched junction nucleotides: 8. The germline gives CDR1 MNHEY, CDR2 SVGEGT. CDR3 amino acids: CASIHPGLATYEQYF. CDR3 nucleotide sequence: TGTGCCAGCATTCATCCGGGACTAGCGACCTACGAGCAGTACTTC.